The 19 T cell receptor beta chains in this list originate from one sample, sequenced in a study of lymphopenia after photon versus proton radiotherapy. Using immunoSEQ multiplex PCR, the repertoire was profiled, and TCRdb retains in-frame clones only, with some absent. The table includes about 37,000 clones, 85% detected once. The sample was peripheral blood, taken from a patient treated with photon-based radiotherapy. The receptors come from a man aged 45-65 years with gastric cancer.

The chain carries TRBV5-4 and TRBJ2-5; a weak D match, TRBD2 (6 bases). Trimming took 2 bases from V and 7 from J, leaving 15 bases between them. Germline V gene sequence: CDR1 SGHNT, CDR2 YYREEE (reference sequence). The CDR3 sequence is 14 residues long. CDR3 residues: CASSLPRSGGTQYF. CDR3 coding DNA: TGTGCCAGCAGCTTACCCCGCTCCGGGGGGACCCAGTACTTC. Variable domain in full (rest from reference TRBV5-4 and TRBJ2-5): ETGVTQSPTHLIKTRGQQVTLRCSSQSGHNTVSWYQQALGQGPQFIFQYYREEENGRGNFPPRFSGLQFPNYSSELNVNALELDDSALYLCASSLPRSGGTQYFGPGTRLLVL.

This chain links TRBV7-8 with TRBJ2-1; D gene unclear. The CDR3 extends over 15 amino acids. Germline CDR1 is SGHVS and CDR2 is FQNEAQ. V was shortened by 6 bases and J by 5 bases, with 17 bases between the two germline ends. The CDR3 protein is CASSFLPDRDNEQFF. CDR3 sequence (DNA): TGTGCCAGCAGTTTCCTACCGGATAGAGACAATGAGCAGTTCTTC.

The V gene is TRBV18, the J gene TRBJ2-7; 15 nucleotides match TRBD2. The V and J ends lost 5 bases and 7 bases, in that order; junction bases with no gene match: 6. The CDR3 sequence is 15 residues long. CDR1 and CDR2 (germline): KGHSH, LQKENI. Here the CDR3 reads CASSSGLAGGWEQYF. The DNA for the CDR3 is TGTGCCAGCTCATCTGGACTAGCGGGAGGGTGGGAGCAGTACTTC.

The CDR3 reads CASSKGTGSLNQPQHF. CDR3 sequence (DNA): TGTGCCAGTAGTAAGGGGACAGGGTCCCTTAATCAGCCCCAGCATTTT. The rearrangement joins TRBV19 to TRBJ1-5; TRBD1 matches at 9 bases. There are 16 residues in the CDR3. J gave up 4 bases and V 4 bases, and 8 bases lay outside the gene matches. Germline loops: CDR1 LNHDA, CDR2 SQIVND (reference sequence).

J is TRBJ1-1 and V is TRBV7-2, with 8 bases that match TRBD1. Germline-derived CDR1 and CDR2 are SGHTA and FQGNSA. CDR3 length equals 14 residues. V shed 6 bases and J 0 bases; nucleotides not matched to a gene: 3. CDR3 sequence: CASRGDRLNTEAFF. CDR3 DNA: TGTGCCAGCAGGGGGGACAGGCTGAACACTGAAGCTTTCTTT.

CDR3 sequence: CASSAPGSQPQHF. In DNA form, the CDR3 reads TGTGCCAGCAGTGCCCCGGGGAGCCAGCCCCAGCATTTT. The V gene is TRBV2, the J gene TRBJ1-5; no reliable D call. Germline V gene data show CDR1 as SNHLY and CDR2 as FYNNEI. Trimming left V 4 bases short and J 7 bases short, with 11 bases between. This CDR3 region has 13 residues. Drawing the rest from reference TRBV2 and TRBJ1-5, the complete variable domain is EPEVTQTPSHQVTQMGQEVILRCVPISNHLYFYWYRQILGQKVEFLVSFYNNEISEKSEIFDDQFSVERPDGSNFTLKIRSTKLEDSAMYFCASSAPGSQPQHFGDGTRLSIL.

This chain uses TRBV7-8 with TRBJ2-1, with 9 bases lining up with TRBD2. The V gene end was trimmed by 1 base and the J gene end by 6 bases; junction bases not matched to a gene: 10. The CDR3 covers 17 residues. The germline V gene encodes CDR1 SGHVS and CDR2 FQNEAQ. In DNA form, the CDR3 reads TGTGCCAGCAGCTTAGGGTCCGGACTAGCGAAAAGCAATGAGCAGTTCTTC. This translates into CASSLGSGLAKSNEQFF.

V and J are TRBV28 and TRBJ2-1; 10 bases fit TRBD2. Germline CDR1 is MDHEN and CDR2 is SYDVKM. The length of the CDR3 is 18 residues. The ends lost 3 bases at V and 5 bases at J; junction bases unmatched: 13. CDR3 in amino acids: CASSFLGVRLAGDNEQFF. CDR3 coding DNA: TGTGCCAGCAGTTTTTTGGGAGTCCGGCTAGCGGGAGACAATGAGCAGTTCTTC.

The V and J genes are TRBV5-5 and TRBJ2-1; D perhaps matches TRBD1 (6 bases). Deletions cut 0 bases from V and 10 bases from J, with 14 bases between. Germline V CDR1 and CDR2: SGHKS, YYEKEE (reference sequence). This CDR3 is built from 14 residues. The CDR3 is CASSLGTVQYEQFF. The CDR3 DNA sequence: TGTGCCAGCAGCTTGGGGACAGTGCAGTACGAGCAGTTCTTC.

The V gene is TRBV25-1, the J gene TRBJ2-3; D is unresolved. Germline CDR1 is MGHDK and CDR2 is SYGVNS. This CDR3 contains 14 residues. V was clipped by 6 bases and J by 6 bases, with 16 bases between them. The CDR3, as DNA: TGTGCCAGCAGCCCCCCCGACTGGGCGGATACGCAGTATTTT. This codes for CASSPPDWADTQYF.

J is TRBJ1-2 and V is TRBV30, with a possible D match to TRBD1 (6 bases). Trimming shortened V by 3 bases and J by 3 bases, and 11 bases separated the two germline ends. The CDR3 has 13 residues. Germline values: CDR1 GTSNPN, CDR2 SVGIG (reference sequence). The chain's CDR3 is CAWRPTGDYGYTF. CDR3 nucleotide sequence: TGTGCCTGGAGGCCGACAGGCGACTATGGCTACACCTTC.

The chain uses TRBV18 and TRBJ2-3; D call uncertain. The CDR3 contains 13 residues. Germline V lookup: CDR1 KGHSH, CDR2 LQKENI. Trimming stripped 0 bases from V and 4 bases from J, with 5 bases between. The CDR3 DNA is TGTGCCAGCTCACCACCGCGGCCAGATACGCAGTATTTT. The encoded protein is CASSPPRPDTQYF.

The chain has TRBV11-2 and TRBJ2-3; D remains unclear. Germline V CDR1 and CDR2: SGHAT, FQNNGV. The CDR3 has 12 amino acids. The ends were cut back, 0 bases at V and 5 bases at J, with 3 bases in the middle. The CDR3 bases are TGTGCCAGCAGCTTAGAGAGAGATACGCAGTATTTT. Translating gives CASSLERDTQYF. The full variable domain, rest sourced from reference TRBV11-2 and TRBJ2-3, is EAGVAQSPRYKIIEKRQSVAFWCNPISGHATLYWYQQILGQGPKLLIQFQNNGVVDDSQLPKDRFSAERLKGVDSTLKIQPAKLEDSAVYLCASSLERDTQYFGPGTRLTVL.

CDR3 nucleotide sequence: TGTGCCAGCAGCTTCAAGGGGGGTAGCGGGCCGACTTACTCCTACAATGAGCAGTTCTTC. It is translated as CASSFKGGSGPTYSYNEQFF. The chain is built from TRBV13 and TRBJ2-1; D perhaps matches TRBD2 (7 bases). V gave up 3 bases and J gave up 0 bases, with 24 bases separating them. This CDR3 comprises 20 residues. The V gene's germline CDR1 is PRHDT and CDR2 FYEKMQ (reference sequence).

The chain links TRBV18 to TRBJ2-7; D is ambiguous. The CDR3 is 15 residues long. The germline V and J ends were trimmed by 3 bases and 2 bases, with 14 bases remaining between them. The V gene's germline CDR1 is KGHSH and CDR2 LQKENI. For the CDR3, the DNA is TGTGCCAGCTCACCCGAAGTCGGTGAGGCCTACGAGCAGTACTTC. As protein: CASSPEVGEAYEQYF.

The CDR3 region has the DNA TGCGCCACCCCCACCTATCAGCCCCAGCATTTT. It yields the protein CATPTYQPQHF. The rearrangement joins TRBV10-1 to TRBJ1-5; D not resolved. Germline CDR1 reads WNHNN; CDR2 reads SYGVQD (reference sequence). The CDR3 totals 11 residues. With 10 bases removed from V and 5 bases from J, the gap between germline ends came to 9 bases.

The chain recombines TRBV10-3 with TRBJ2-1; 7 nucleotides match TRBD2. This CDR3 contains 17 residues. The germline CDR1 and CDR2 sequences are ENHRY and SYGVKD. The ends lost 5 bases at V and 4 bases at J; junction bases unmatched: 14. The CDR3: CAISQVPREDGYNEQFF. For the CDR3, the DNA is TGTGCCATCAGTCAAGTACCTCGGGAGGACGGTTACAATGAGCAGTTCTTC.

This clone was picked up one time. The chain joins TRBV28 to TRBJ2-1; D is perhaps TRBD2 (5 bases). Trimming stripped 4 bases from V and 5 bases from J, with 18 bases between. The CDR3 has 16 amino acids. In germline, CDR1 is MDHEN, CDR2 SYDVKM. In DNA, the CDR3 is TGTGCCAGCAGTTACCCGGCAGCGGCTCCAGACAATGAGCAGTTCTTC. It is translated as CASSYPAAAPDNEQFF.

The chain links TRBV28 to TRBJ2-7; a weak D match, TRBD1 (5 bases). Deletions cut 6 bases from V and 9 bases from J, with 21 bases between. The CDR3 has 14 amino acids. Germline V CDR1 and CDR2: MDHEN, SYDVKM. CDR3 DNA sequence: TGTGCCAGCAGCTTGGGGCCACCCCAAGGACGGCAGTACTTC. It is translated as CASSLGPPQGRQYF.